Each of the 27 T cell receptor beta chains below was sequenced from the same sample in a study of CD8+ T cells in alopecia areata. cDNA prepared by RNA extraction and subsequent reverse transcription served as the template for sequencing. This table comes from immunoSEQ multiplex PCR, and its TCRdb copy is limited to in-frame clones, with some not included. This sample has some 110,000 clones, with around 53% found just once. Sample treatment: oral pan-JAK inhibitor, 5-10 mg twice daily. The starting material was CD8+ T cells sorted from blood, obtained at week 24, from a patient treated with tofacitinib. These TCRs come from a human donor with alopecia areata.

In this sample, this clone turned up a few times. The genes are TRBV6-1 and TRBJ2-2; D perhaps matches TRBD1 (6 bases). V was shortened by 6 bases and J by 2 bases, with 13 bases between the two germline ends. Germline loops: CDR1 MNHNS, CDR2 SASEGT. CDR3 size: 15 residues. The CDR3 bases are TGTGCCAGCAGAAGGACAGCCACCAACACCGGGGAGCTGTTTTTT. This codes for CASRRTATNTGELFF.

The V and J genes are TRBV7-9 and TRBJ1-5; D ambiguous. Per the germline V gene, CDR1 is SEHNR and CDR2 is FQNEAQ (reference sequence). The CDR3 is 12 amino acids. V was cut by 5 bases and J by 4 bases, with 6 bases left in between. CDR3 coding DNA: TGTGCCAGCAGCACCCAAAATCAGCCCCAGCATTTT. Amino acids: CASSTQNQPQHF.

V and J are TRBV5-6 and TRBJ2-7, with unresolved D. Germline lookup yields CDR1 SGHDT and CDR2 YYEEEE. Trimming removed 0 bases at V and 3 bases at J, with 10 bases between. CDR3 length: 14 amino acids. The CDR3 nucleotides are TGTGCCAGCAGCTTGGCCGCAGTCATCTACGAGCAGTACTTC. Translated, it gives CASSLAAVIYEQYF. The variable domain in full, with the rest retrieved from reference TRBV5-6 and TRBJ2-7, is DAGVTQSPTHLIKTRGQQVTLRCSPKSGHDTVSWYQQALGQGPQFIFQYYEEEERQRGNFPDRFSGHQFPNYSSELNVNALLLGDSALYLCASSLAAVIYEQYFGPGTRLTVT.

This clone has more than one count but fewer than ten. This chain links TRBV7-2 with TRBJ2-5, with a tentative D call TRBD1 (6 bases). With 2 bases removed from V and 3 bases from J, the gap between germline ends came to 19 bases. CDR1 is SGHTA, CDR2 FQGNSA, per germline. CDR3 length: 17 amino acids. DNA for the CDR3: TGTGCCAGCAGCTTAAGACCTGGACAGAGAGAGGAAGAGACCCAGTACTTC. This encodes CASSLRPGQREEETQYF.

The chain uses TRBV29-1 and TRBJ2-7, with 9 bases fitting TRBD2. V lost 2 bases to trimming and J lost 2 bases; unmatched junction nucleotides: 4. CDR3 length equals 14 residues. Germline loops: CDR1 SQVTM, CDR2 ANQGSEA. In DNA, the CDR3 is TGCAGCGTTGAAAAGCGGGGGGCAACCTACGAGCAGTACTTC. Its protein product is CSVEKRGATYEQYF.

V usage is TRBV6-1 and J usage is TRBJ2-5; D is undetermined. V was shortened by 10 bases and J by 0 bases, with 15 bases between the two germline ends. Germline lookup yields CDR1 MNHNS and CDR2 SASEGT. This CDR3 is 14 amino acids long. The CDR3 reads CATSGSQYQETQYF. The CDR3 bases are TGTGCCACCTCAGGCAGCCAGTACCAAGAGACCCAGTACTTC.

The chain combines TRBV7-9 with TRBJ2-7; 7 bases are shared with TRBD1. The CDR3 consists of 14 residues. Trimming cost V 5 bases and J 3 bases; bases outside gene matches: 7. Germline V gives CDR1 SEHNR, CDR2 FQNEAQ (reference sequence). CDR3 sequence (DNA): TGTGCCAGCAGCCTCGGGACAGTTAACTACGAGCAGTACTTC. Its translation: CASSLGTVNYEQYF. The whole variable domain, remainder taken from reference TRBV7-9 and TRBJ2-7, is DTGVSQNPRHKITKRGQNVTFRCDPISEHNRLYWYRQTLGQGPEFLTYFQNEAQLEKSRLLSDRFSAERPKGSFSTLEIQRTEQGDSAMYLCASSLGTVNYEQYFGPGTRLTVT.

V gene TRBV6-1 combines with J gene TRBJ1-2; no clear D gene. V lost 4 bases to trimming and J lost 6 bases, with 18 bases between them. This CDR3 is built from 15 residues. The germline gives CDR1 MNHNS, CDR2 SASEGT. Here the CDR3 DNA reads TGTGCCAGCAGTGCCCGCGGACGGACGGTTCATGGCTACACCTTC. Translation: CASSARGRTVHGYTF.

The chain carries TRBV7-9 and TRBJ2-7, with 9 nucleotides matching TRBD1. The CDR3 contains 17 residues. The ends lost 2 bases at V and 0 bases at J; junction bases unmatched: 8. Germline CDR1 reads SEHNR; CDR2 reads FQNEAQ (reference sequence). The CDR3 reads CASSLPPGQGSSYEQYF. CDR3 nucleotides: TGTGCCAGCAGCTTACCCCCGGGACAGGGAAGCTCCTACGAGCAGTACTTC. The entire variable domain, with the rest obtained from reference TRBV7-9 and TRBJ2-7, is as follows: DTGVSQNPRHKITKRGQNVTFRCDPISEHNRLYWYRQTLGQGPEFLTYFQNEAQLEKSRLLSDRFSAERPKGSFSTLEIQRTEQGDSAMYLCASSLPPGQGSSYEQYFGPGTRLTVT.

V usage is TRBV9 and J usage is TRBJ1-4; a possible D gene is TRBD1 (6 bases). Germline V gene data show CDR1 as SGDLS and CDR2 as YYNGEE. V was trimmed by 4 bases and J by 8 bases, leaving 15 bases between them. This CDR3 region has 14 residues. CDR3 in amino acids: CASSLPEGEEKLFF. The CDR3 DNA reads TGTGCCAGCAGCCTTCCTGAGGGGGAAGAAAAACTGTTTTTT.

This clone was observed a handful of times. J is TRBJ2-7 and V is TRBV29-1; D ambiguous. With 4 bases removed from V and 2 bases from J, the gap between germline ends came to 9 bases. This CDR3 region has 12 residues. The germline CDR1 and CDR2 sequences are SQVTM and ANQGSEA. Here the CDR3 reads CSVVAGPYEQYF. As DNA, the CDR3 is TGCAGCGTTGTGGCAGGCCCCTACGAGCAGTACTTC.

This rearrangement joins TRBV28 to TRBJ2-7, with a tentative D call TRBD1 (6 bases). The CDR3 contains 13 residues. Germline CDR1 reads MDHEN; CDR2 reads SYDVKM. With 5 bases removed from V and 3 bases from J, the gap between germline ends came to 11 bases. The CDR3 is CASSPLDSYEQYF. In DNA, the CDR3 is TGTGCCAGCAGTCCATTGGACAGCTACGAGCAGTACTTC.

J is TRBJ1-1 and V is TRBV30; unclear D gene. Germline V lookup: CDR1 GTSNPN, CDR2 SVGIG (reference sequence). V was shortened by 3 bases and J by 2 bases, with 10 bases between the two germline ends. The CDR3 sequence is 13 residues long. The CDR3 bases are TGTGCCTGGAGCCCTGACACAAACACTGAAGCTTTCTTT. Translation gives CAWSPDTNTEAFF.

The table lists this clone with a few counts. The chain combines TRBV7-8 with TRBJ1-2; 7 bases are a match to TRBD1. The CDR3 covers 14 residues. After removal of 8 bases from V and 2 bases from J, the junction contained 8 bases not matched to a gene. Per the germline V gene, CDR1 is SGHVS and CDR2 is FQNEAQ. Here the CDR3 DNA reads TGTGCCAGCGGACCGGGACAGTCAAACTATGGCTACACCTTC. Translating gives CASGPGQSNYGYTF.

The rearrangement links TRBV11-1 to TRBJ2-7; tentatively, D is TRBD2 (6 bases). Germline CDR1 SGHAT, CDR2 FQDESV (reference sequence). The CDR3 totals 15 residues. Trimming stripped 0 bases from V and 2 bases from J, with 11 bases between. CDR3 protein: CASSLARGIPYEQYF. The DNA for the CDR3 is TGTGCCAGCAGCTTAGCACGGGGGATTCCCTACGAGCAGTACTTC.

The chain is built from TRBV30 and TRBJ2-2; D unclear. V lost 1 base and J 11 bases, leaving 14 bases between the germline ends. The V gene's germline CDR1 is GTSNPN and CDR2 SVGIG (reference sequence). The CDR3 has 13 amino acids. CDR3 loop: CAWSGKPVAELFF. CDR3 nucleotide sequence: TGTGCCTGGAGTGGCAAACCTGTTGCAGAGCTGTTTTTT.

The chain couples TRBV13 to TRBJ2-5; 8 bases map to TRBD2. V lost 5 bases, J lost 3 bases, and 11 bases stayed unmatched. CDR1 is PRHDT and CDR2 is FYEKMQ in the germline V gene (reference sequence). The CDR3 extends over 16 amino acids. The CDR3 loop reads CASSALESSGEETQYF. CDR3 DNA: TGTGCCAGCAGCGCACTAGAGAGTAGCGGGGAAGAGACCCAGTACTTC.

The chain uses TRBV4-3 and TRBJ2-7, with TRBD2 matching 7 bases. With V trimmed by 0 bases and J by 2 bases, 7 bases remained unmatched. The CDR3 consists of 16 residues. CDR1 is LGHNA, CDR2 YSLEER, per germline. CDR3 coding DNA: TGCGCCAGCAGCCAAGAGGGGCCCGGGACTACCTACGAGCAGTACTTC. This encodes CASSQEGPGTTYEQYF.

The gene calls are TRBV2 and TRBJ2-3, with TRBD1 identical over 8 bases. CDR1 is SNHLY, CDR2 FYNNEI, per germline. The CDR3 loop spans 20 amino acids. After removal of 6 bases from V and 2 bases from J, the junction contained 22 bases not matched to a gene. The CDR3: CASRGRLGQGTQPNTDTQYF. CDR3 DNA sequence: TGTGCCAGCAGGGGAAGGTTAGGACAGGGAACCCAACCGAACACAGATACGCAGTATTTT.

J is TRBJ1-2 and V is TRBV29-1; D is perhaps TRBD1 (6 bases). Trimming took 6 bases from V and 3 from J, leaving 11 bases between them. The CDR3 is 12 residues long. Germline CDR1 is SQVTM and CDR2 is ANQGSEA. Here the CDR3 DNA reads TGCAGCGTGGAGGGACAACACTATGGCTACACCTTC. This gives the protein CSVEGQHYGYTF.

The chain recombines TRBV7-9 with TRBJ2-1, with 8 positions matching TRBD1. Germline lookup yields CDR1 SEHNR and CDR2 FQNEAQ (reference sequence). Trimming removed 4 bases from V and 10 bases from J; junction bases left unmatched: 6. This CDR3 spans 13 amino acids. CDR3: CASSSDRGREQFF. The CDR3 nucleotides read TGTGCCAGCAGCTCCGACAGGGGCCGGGAGCAGTTCTTC. Looking up the rest from reference TRBV7-9 and TRBJ2-1 gives the full variable domain: DTGVSQNPRHKITKRGQNVTFRCDPISEHNRLYWYRQTLGQGPEFLTYFQNEAQLEKSRLLSDRFSAERPKGSFSTLEIQRTEQGDSAMYLCASSSDRGREQFFGPGTRLTVL.

This clone has more than one count but fewer than ten. The rearrangement joins TRBV30 to TRBJ2-7; TRBD1 matches 7 bases. Germline CDR1 reads GTSNPN; CDR2 reads SVGIG (reference sequence). The CDR3 loop spans 16 amino acids. V shed 4 bases and J 2 bases; nucleotides not matched to a gene: 14. The CDR3 loop reads CAWTTGQTPITYEQYF. CDR3 bases: TGTGCCTGGACCACGGGACAGACACCGATAACCTACGAGCAGTACTTC.

The chain's CDR3 is CASSFGQGRSGELFF. The DNA for the CDR3 is TGTGCCAGCAGCTTTGGGCAGGGGCGGTCCGGGGAGCTGTTTTTT. The chain links TRBV7-2 to TRBJ2-2; D perhaps matches TRBD1 (6 bases). With 3 bases removed from V and 6 bases from J, the gap between germline ends came to 14 bases. The length of the CDR3 is 15 residues. Germline V gene lookup returns CDR1 SGHTA and CDR2 FQGNSA.

CDR3 in amino acids: CAISESRGQGNQPQHF. The DNA of the CDR3 is TGTGCCATCAGTGAGTCCAGGGGGCAAGGCAATCAGCCCCAGCATTTT. This sequence joins TRBV10-3 and TRBJ1-5, with 8 bases lining up with TRBD1. CDR3 length equals 16 residues. Germline V CDR1 and CDR2: ENHRY, SYGVKD. V gave up 0 bases and J gave up 2 bases; unmatched junction bases: 3.

The chain employs TRBV13 and TRBJ1-2; D is unresolved. V was trimmed by 5 bases and J by 0 bases, leaving 10 bases between them. There are 14 residues in the CDR3. Germline CDR1 is PRHDT and CDR2 is FYEKMQ (reference sequence). The CDR3 protein is CASSQPRPNYGYTF. The CDR3 DNA reads TGTGCCAGCAGCCAACCGAGGCCTAACTATGGCTACACCTTC.

The chain combines TRBV27 with TRBJ2-7, with D tentatively TRBD2 (5 bases). V gave up 7 bases and J gave up 3 bases, with 16 bases separating them. CDR1 is MNHEY, CDR2 SMNVEV, per germline (reference sequence). The CDR3 totals 14 residues. CDR3 DNA: TGTGCCAGCACCTCAATACGGGAACACTACGAGCAGTACTTC. Translated: CASTSIREHYEQYF.

The chain couples TRBV30 to TRBJ1-5, with 10 bases identical to TRBD1. Per the germline V gene, CDR1 is GTSNPN and CDR2 is SVGIG (reference sequence). V dropped 2 bases and J dropped 5; count of bases not matched to a gene: 6. CDR3 length: 15 residues. Here the CDR3 DNA reads TGTGCCTGGAGTTTCTCGGGACAGGGGTATCAGCCCCAGCATTTT. Translated, it gives CAWSFSGQGYQPQHF.